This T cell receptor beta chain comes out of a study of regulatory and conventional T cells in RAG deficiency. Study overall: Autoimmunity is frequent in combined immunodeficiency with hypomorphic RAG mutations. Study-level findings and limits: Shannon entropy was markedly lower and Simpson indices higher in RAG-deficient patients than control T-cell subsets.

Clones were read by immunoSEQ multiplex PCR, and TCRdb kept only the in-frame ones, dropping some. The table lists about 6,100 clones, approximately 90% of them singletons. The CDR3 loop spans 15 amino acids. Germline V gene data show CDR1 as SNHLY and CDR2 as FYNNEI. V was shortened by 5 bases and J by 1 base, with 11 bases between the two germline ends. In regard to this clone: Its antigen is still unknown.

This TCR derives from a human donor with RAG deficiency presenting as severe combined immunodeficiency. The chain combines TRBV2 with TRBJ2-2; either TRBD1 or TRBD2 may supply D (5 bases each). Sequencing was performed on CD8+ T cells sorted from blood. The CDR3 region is CASSRGDVNTGELFF. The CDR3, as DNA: TGTGCCAGCAGTCGAGGGGATGTGAACACCGGGGAGCTGTTTTTT.